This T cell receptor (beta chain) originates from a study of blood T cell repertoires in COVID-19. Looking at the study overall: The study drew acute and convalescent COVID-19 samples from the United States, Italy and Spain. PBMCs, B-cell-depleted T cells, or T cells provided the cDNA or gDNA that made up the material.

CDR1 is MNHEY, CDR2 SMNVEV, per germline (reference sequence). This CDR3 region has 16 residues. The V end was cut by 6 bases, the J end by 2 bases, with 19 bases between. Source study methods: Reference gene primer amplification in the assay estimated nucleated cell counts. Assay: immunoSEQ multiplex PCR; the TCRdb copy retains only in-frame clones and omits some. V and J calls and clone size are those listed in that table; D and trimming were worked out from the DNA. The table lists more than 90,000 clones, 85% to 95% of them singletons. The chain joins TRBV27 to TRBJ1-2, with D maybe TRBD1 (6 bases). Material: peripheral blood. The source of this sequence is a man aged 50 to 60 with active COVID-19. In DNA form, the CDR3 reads TGTGCCAGCAGGCGGAATACAGGGAGGGAAAACTATGGCTACACCTTC. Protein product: CASRRNTGRENYGYTF.